What follows are 30 T cell receptor beta chains derived from one specimen sequenced in a study of blood T cell repertoires in COVID-19. Libraries were prepared by immunoSEQ multiplex PCR; TCRdb keeps only in-frame clonotypes and omits some of them. There are about 320,000 clones in the sample; more than 85% occur only once, and about 4% lies in the top ten. Source material: PBMCs or T cells enriched from blood (not recorded which). These receptors came from a woman aged 25 to 39 who had been exposed to COVID-19.

V gene TRBV5-6 combines with J gene TRBJ2-1; D perhaps matches TRBD1 (6 bases). Germline CDR1 SGHDT, CDR2 YYEEEE. Deletions cut 9 bases from V and 8 bases from J, with 27 bases between. CDR3 size: 16 residues. CDR3 sequence (DNA): TGTGCCACTAATCCCTTTGTATTGGGACAAGGGGATGAGCAGTTCTTC. This sequence encodes CATNPFVLGQGDEQFF.

V gene TRBV9 combines with J gene TRBJ1-1, with 9 bases aligning to TRBD1. This CDR3 has 15 amino acids. J lost 5 bases, V lost 3 bases, and 8 bases had no gene match. Germline CDR1 and CDR2: SGDLS and YYNGEE. The CDR3 loop is CASSAGDRARTEAFF. CDR3 DNA: TGTGCCAGCAGCGCGGGGGACAGGGCTAGGACTGAAGCTTTCTTT.

This clone was recorded only once. V usage is TRBV13 and J usage is TRBJ2-7, with 9 nucleotides matching TRBD1. This CDR3 has 14 amino acids. The V gene's germline CDR1 is PRHDT and CDR2 FYEKMQ (reference sequence). V gave up 6 bases and J gave up 0 bases; unmatched junction bases: 3. The CDR3 DNA follows: TGTGCCAGCAGACGGACAGGGGACTCCTACGAGCAGTACTTC. This codes for CASRRTGDSYEQYF.

The chain employs TRBV5-3 and TRBJ1-1; no definite D call. TRBV5-3 belongs to the ORF category, with a function that is uncertain. The CDR3 contains 11 residues. V lost 3 bases, J lost 8 bases, and 8 bases lay in between. CDR3 bases: TGTGCCAGAAGCTCTAGGAAGGAAGCTTTCTTT. Translated: CARSSRKEAFF.

The chain recombines TRBV3-1 (or the pseudogene TRBV3-2) with TRBJ2-5; 7 bases map to TRBD1. Germline CDR1 and CDR2: LGHDT and YNNKEL (reference sequence). The CDR3 has 14 amino acids. V dropped 6 bases and J dropped 1; count of bases not matched to a gene: 5. The CDR3 spells CASSADRVQETQYF. CDR3 bases: TGTGCCAGCAGTGCCGACAGGGTCCAAGAGACCCAGTACTTC.

The sample holds a few counts of this clone. This chain uses TRBV13 with TRBJ1-6; TRBD1 matches 7 bases. The germline V gene encodes CDR1 PRHDT and CDR2 FYEKMQ (reference sequence). The CDR3 runs 15 residues. Trimming cost V 5 bases and J 10 bases; bases outside gene matches: 11. The chain's CDR3 is CASSASGGWGSPLHF. CDR3 bases: TGTGCCAGCAGCGCCTCAGGGGGTTGGGGATCACCCCTCCACTTT.

A single count supports this clone. The chain carries TRBV4-1 and TRBJ1-2; 10 nucleotides line up with TRBD1. Germline V gives CDR1 MGHRA, CDR2 YSYEKL. J gave up 8 bases and V 7 bases, and 25 bases lay outside the gene matches. This CDR3 is built from 19 residues. The CDR3 region has the DNA TGCGCCAGCACCCACCCTTTTGGGGACAGGGGAACCGGGGTGGACGGCTACACCTTC. The encoded protein is CASTHPFGDRGTGVDGYTF.

The chain employs TRBV27 and TRBJ1-4; D uncertain. The V gene lost 5 bases and the J gene lost 0 bases, with 13 bases spanning the gap. CDR1 is MNHEY and CDR2 is SMNVEV in the germline V gene (reference sequence). This CDR3 contains 16 residues. The CDR3 here is CASSPLDTTTNEKLFF. The CDR3 coding sequence is TGTGCCAGCAGTCCCCTCGACACCACAACTAATGAAAAACTGTTTTTT.

This clone has just one count. The CDR3 DNA follows: TGTGCCAGCAGCTTAGTCTGGTCCGGGTTTGAAGCTTTCTTT. Translation: CASSLVWSGFEAFF. The V gene is TRBV7-2, the J gene TRBJ1-1, with no clear D. The CDR3 has 14 amino acids. V was trimmed by 1 base and J by 7 bases, leaving 13 bases between them. CDR1 is SGHTA, CDR2 FQGNSA, per germline.

V and J are TRBV6-5 and TRBJ2-7; possible D gene TRBD1, 5 bases. Germline lookup yields CDR1 MNHEY and CDR2 SVGAGI. The V and J ends lost 2 bases and 9 bases respectively, with 23 bases between them. There are 16 residues in the CDR3. CDR3 protein: CASSYLDRTYPFTQYF. CDR3 nucleotide sequence: TGTGCCAGCAGTTACCTCGACAGAACTTACCCCTTCACGCAGTACTTC.

The CDR3 DNA reads as TGTGCTAGTGGTTTAGACAGGGGGGCCACCGGGGAGCTGTTTTTT. Amino acids: CASGLDRGATGELFF. J is TRBJ2-2 and V is TRBV12-5; 9 positions match TRBD1. Trimming at V came to 3 bases and at J to 4 bases, leaving 3 bases not matched to a gene. CDR3 length: 15 residues. Germline CDR1 and CDR2: LGHNT and FRNRAP.

V and J are TRBV5-5 and TRBJ1-3; no clear D gene. The CDR3 runs to 15 residues. Germline assignment: CDR1 SGHKS and CDR2 YYEKEE (reference sequence). V dropped 7 bases and J dropped 4 bases, with 18 bases sitting between them. CDR3 sequence: CASGDREDRGNTIYF. The CDR3 DNA follows: TGTGCCAGCGGAGACCGGGAGGATAGGGGAAACACCATATATTTT.

The chain joins TRBV4-3 to TRBJ2-5; tentative D call: TRBD2 (6 bases). The CDR3 consists of 15 residues. Germline assignment: CDR1 LGHNA and CDR2 YSLEER. The V and J ends lost 0 bases and 6 bases respectively, with 14 bases between them. This chain's CDR3 is CASSQDGRRAKTQYF. For the CDR3, the DNA is TGCGCCAGCAGCCAAGATGGCAGGAGGGCAAAGACCCAGTACTTC.

CDR3 sequence reads: CASTWRGGPDTQYF. In DNA form, the CDR3 reads TGCGCCAGCACGTGGCGGGGGGGCCCTGATACGCAGTATTTT. V is TRBV5-1 and J is TRBJ2-3; TRBD2 aligns across 9 bases. The CDR3 is 14 residues long. The V segment lost 6 bases and the J segment 6 bases; nucleotides outside the gene matches: 8. The germline V gene has CDR1 SGHRS and CDR2 YFSETQ. Based on the CDR3 plus reference TRBV5-1 and TRBJ2-3, the full variable domain is KAGVTQTPRYLIKTRGQQVTLSCSPISGHRSVSWYQQTPGQGLQFLFEYFSETQRNKGNFPGRFSGRQFSNSRSEMNVSTLELGDSALYLCASTWRGGPDTQYFGPGTRLTVL.

V usage is TRBV5-1 and J usage is TRBJ1-3; unclear D gene. The V end was cut by 2 bases, the J end by 2 bases, with 8 bases between. Germline CDR1 and CDR2: SGHRS and YFSETQ. This CDR3 is built from 14 residues. DNA for the CDR3: TGCGCCAGCAGCTTACAGAGTCCTGGAAACACCATATATTTT. This gives the protein CASSLQSPGNTIYF.

DNA for the CDR3: TGTGCCAGTAGTTTACGGACAGGGGGGAGGTACACTGAAGCTTTCTTT. Translation gives CASSLRTGGRYTEAFF. The chain uses TRBV19 and TRBJ1-1, with 10 positions matching TRBD1. The CDR3 is made up of 16 amino acids. J gave up 3 bases and V 5 bases, and 9 bases lay outside the gene matches. Germline V lookup: CDR1 LNHDA, CDR2 SQIVND (reference sequence).

The chain couples TRBV27 to TRBJ1-1, with D possibly matching TRBD1 (5 bases). The CDR3 contains 13 residues. Germline values: CDR1 MNHEY, CDR2 SMNVEV (reference sequence). Trimming removed 4 bases from V and 2 bases from J, with 8 bases in between. CDR3 sequence: CASSWGVNTEAFF. The CDR3 region has the DNA TGTGCCAGCAGTTGGGGGGTAAACACTGAAGCTTTCTTT.

The gene calls are TRBV7-2 and TRBJ1-3; TRBD1 matches 8 bases. The J segment lost 2 bases and the V segment lost 5 bases, leaving 5 bases of the junction unmatched. Germline assignment: CDR1 SGHTA and CDR2 FQGNSA. This CDR3 region has 15 residues. The DNA of the CDR3 is TGTGCCAGCAGCAGAGGACAGGGTCCTGGAAACACCATATATTTT. Protein: CASSRGQGPGNTIYF.

The chain combines TRBV2 with TRBJ2-5; 8 bases map to TRBD2. Losses at the gene ends were 6 bases for V and 5 bases for J; bases not matched to a gene: 2. Germline V gene lookup returns CDR1 SNHLY and CDR2 FYNNEI. The CDR3 spans 12 residues. For the CDR3, the DNA is TGTGCCAGCAGGGGACTAGGGGAGACCCAGTACTTC. Translation: CASRGLGETQYF. Complete variable domain (other parts from reference TRBV2 and TRBJ2-5): EPEVTQTPSHQVTQMGQEVILRCVPISNHLYFYWYRQILGQKVEFLVSFYNNEISEKSEIFDDQFSVERPDGSNFTLKIRSTKLEDSAMYFCASRGLGETQYFGPGTRLLVL.

The CDR3 protein is CASSFTPGQGIRAYNSPLHF. The CDR3 nucleotides are TGCGCCAGCAGCTTCACTCCGGGACAGGGAATTCGGGCATATAATTCACCCCTCCACTTT. The chain combines TRBV5-1 with TRBJ1-6, with 9 bases matching TRBD1. The germline CDR1 and CDR2 sequences are SGHRS and YFSETQ. The CDR3 totals 20 residues. V lost 2 bases, J lost 4 bases, and 16 bases stayed unmatched. Full variable domain (remainder filled in from reference TRBV5-1 and TRBJ1-6): KAGVTQTPRYLIKTRGQQVTLSCSPISGHRSVSWYQQTPGQGLQFLFEYFSETQRNKGNFPGRFSGRQFSNSRSEMNVSTLELGDSALYLCASSFTPGQGIRAYNSPLHFGNGTRLTVT.

This sequence joins TRBV19 and TRBJ1-2; TRBD1 agrees at 8 bases. In germline, CDR1 is LNHDA, CDR2 SQIVND (reference sequence). The CDR3 has 17 residues. J gave up 7 bases and V 2 bases, and 15 bases lay outside the gene matches. CDR3 amino acids: CASSISPRTGRRSGYTF. The CDR3 DNA reads as TGTGCCAGTAGTATATCACCCCGGACAGGGCGACGTAGTGGCTACACCTTC.

With respect to this clone: A read error may produce the germline difference seen at one junction end. V usage is TRBV27 and J usage is TRBJ1-2, with a tentative D call TRBD1 (6 bases). Germline loops: CDR1 MNHEY, CDR2 SMNVEV (reference sequence). CDR3 length equals 16 residues. This CDR3 reads CASSLSAGAPNYGYTF. As DNA, the CDR3 is TGTGCCAGCAGTTTATCGGCAGGGGCCCCTAATTATGGCTACACCTTC.

This sequence joins TRBV19 and TRBJ1-5, with D maybe TRBD1 (5 bases). The germline V gene has CDR1 LNHDA and CDR2 SQIVND (reference sequence). Trimming shortened V by 2 bases and J by 6 bases, and 14 bases separated the two germline ends. This CDR3 spans 15 amino acids. CDR3 residues: CASSIMGGAPQPQHF. Written as DNA, the CDR3 is TGTGCCAGTAGTATAATGGGAGGGGCCCCTCAGCCCCAGCATTTT.

The gene calls are TRBV9 and TRBJ2-5; 13 bases are a match to TRBD2. Germline V gene data show CDR1 as SGDLS and CDR2 as YYNGEE. V shed 4 bases, J shed 4 bases, and the junction held 4 bases outside the gene matches. This CDR3 has 15 residues. For the CDR3, the DNA is TGTGCCAGCAGCATGGGACTAGCGGGGTTAGAGACCCAGTACTTC. Encoded protein: CASSMGLAGLETQYF. The full variable domain, its missing parts supplied by reference TRBV9 and TRBJ2-5, is DSGVTQTPKHLITATGQRVTLRCSPRSGDLSVYWYQQSLDQGLQFLIQYYNGEERAKGNILERFSAQQFPDLHSELNLSSLELGDSALYFCASSMGLAGLETQYFGPGTRLLVL.

This chain connects TRBV24-1 to TRBJ1-2; 7 positions agree with TRBD1. The CDR3 runs 14 residues. Germline V gives CDR1 KGHDR, CDR2 SFDVKD. V dropped 4 bases and J dropped 4; count of bases not matched to a gene: 5. In nucleotides, the CDR3 is TGTGCCACCAGTGACCCAGACAGGGCCTATGGCTACACCTTC. This encodes CATSDPDRAYGYTF.

The CDR3 loop reads CASSLEVNRNTEAFF. CDR3 sequence (DNA): TGTGCCAGCAGCTTAGAGGTGAACAGGAACACTGAAGCTTTCTTT. The chain joins TRBV7-9 to TRBJ1-1; D unclear. The germline gives CDR1 SEHNR, CDR2 FQNEAQ (reference sequence). The CDR3 runs to 15 residues. The V and J ends lost 1 base and 1 base respectively, with 10 bases between them.

The chain couples TRBV5-1 to TRBJ2-1; 7 bases align to TRBD1. V gave up 0 bases and J gave up 3 bases; unmatched junction bases: 0. CDR3 length: 14 residues. The germline gives CDR1 SGHRS, CDR2 YFSETQ. CDR3 coding DNA: TGCGCCAGCAGCTTGGGGACAGGCTACAATGAGCAGTTCTTC. It yields the protein CASSLGTGYNEQFF.

This clone occurred a few times. The chain joins TRBV9 to TRBJ2-4, with TRBD2 matching 8 bases. The CDR3 totals 15 residues. Germline V gene data show CDR1 as SGDLS and CDR2 as YYNGEE. Trimming at V came to 0 bases and at J to 7 bases, leaving 6 bases not matched to a gene. The CDR3 coding sequence is TGTGCCAGCAGCGTAGGTGGGCAGCGGGGGAACATTCAGTACTTC. Residues: CASSVGGQRGNIQYF.

This rearrangement joins TRBV11-2 to TRBJ2-7, with TRBD1 identical over 7 bases. The junction had 2 bases not matched to a gene; V was cut back by 1 base and J by 2 bases. Germline V gene sequence: CDR1 SGHAT, CDR2 FQNNGV. This CDR3 has 14 amino acids. The CDR3 coding sequence is TGTGCCAGCAGCTTAGGAGGGGGCCCCTACGAGCAGTACTTC. Amino acid sequence: CASSLGGGPYEQYF.

The V and J genes are TRBV4-3 and TRBJ1-1; TRBD1 matches at 8 bases. This CDR3 is 16 amino acids long. CDR1 LGHNA and CDR2 YSLEER come from the germline V gene. V lost 4 bases and J lost 2; bases outside the gene matches: 9. The DNA of the CDR3 is TGCGCCAGCAGCCGCGCGCAGGGGGCGTCAAACACTGAAGCTTTCTTT. Its protein product is CASSRAQGASNTEAFF.